Here is one T cell receptor beta chain with its context. This sample stems from a study of early T cells in non-severe SARS-CoV-2 infection. At the level of the study: Bulk RNA taken from unsorted whole blood was sequenced, leaving chains unpaired.

Individually, cDNA molecules had unique molecular identifiers attached to them. TCRdb reprocessed the 5' RACE reads via MiXCR and lists one record per CDR3 protein. There are about 88,000 distinct CDR3 sequences in the sample; under 15% occur only once, and around 5.4% lies in the top ten. V shed 1 base and J 0 bases; nucleotides not matched to a gene: 7. The CDR3 is 16 amino acids. Germline V CDR1 and CDR2: SGHRS, YFSETQ. V gene TRBV5-1 combines with J gene TRBJ2-7; 7 bases map to TRBD1. This clonotype originated in an adult who was a healthcare worker with PCR-confirmed SARS-CoV-2 infection or an uninfected control (not recorded which). Material: whole blood. DNA for the CDR3: TGCGCCAGCAGCTTGAACAGGGGCGGAGGCTCCTACGAGCAGTACTTC. Amino acids: CASSLNRGGGSYEQYF.